This T cell receptor (beta chain) was profiled in a study of PD-1 blockade in classical Hodgkin lymphoma. Relapse after autologous stem cell transplantation occurred in every patient, and brentuximab vedotin exposure varied. TCRdb keeps only in-frame clones here, not all; method: immunoSEQ multiplex PCR. The sample shows 35,000 or so clones, 60% to 80% of them seen only once. Germline lookup yields CDR1 SGHTA and CDR2 FQGNSA. The CDR3 contains 11 residues. Trimming removed 4 bases at V and 3 bases at J, with 4 bases between. This sequence was found in a human donor with classical Hodgkin lymphoma. Source: peripheral blood mononuclear cells (PBMCs), taken before the second cycle of nivolumab. The chain combines TRBV7-2 with TRBJ2-7; unclear D gene. DNA of the CDR3: TGTGCCAGCAGCTCGTTCTACGAGCAGTACTTC. Translated, it gives CASSSFYEQYF.